Reported below is one T cell receptor beta chain. For CDR3 and TCR beta VDJ profiling, genomic DNA was the template used. TCRdb recomputed calls from the reads with MiXCR, one row per CDR3 protein. The sample has 150,000 or so distinct CDR3 sequences, roughly 48% seen once. This entry is derived from a study of CD8+CD57+ T cells in acquired aplastic anemia. CD8+CD57+ cell expansion, shown by flow cytometry, had occurred in the patients selected for sequencing. The CDR3 sequence is 12 residues long. The germline V and J ends were trimmed by 8 bases and 2 bases, with 9 bases remaining between them. The germline V gene encodes CDR1 MNHNS and CDR2 SASEGT.

The J gene is TRBJ1-2, the V gene TRBV6-1; no clear D. The sample taken for sequencing was sorted CD4+, CD8+, or CD8+CD57+ T cells (not recorded which) from PBMCs. The origin of this receptor is a human donor with aplastic anemia. The CDR3, as DNA: TGTGCCAGCTCGGCGGTAAACTATGGCTACACCTTC. Encoded protein: CASSAVNYGYTF.